This T cell receptor (beta chain) was captured by sequencing in a study of cytotoxic CD8 clonotypes in ibrutinib-treated CLL. Sequencing used immunoSEQ multiplex PCR; TCRdb keeps in-frame clones, though not all of them. This sample has 42,000 or so clones, with 65% to 70% found just once. The sample in question was PBMCs, obtained at disease progression, from a patient treated with ibrutinib. The TCR sequence derives from a human donor with chronic lymphocytic leukemia.

In DNA, the CDR3 is TGTGCCACCAGTGGAGGCCCCAACGAGCAGTACTTC. Translating it yields CATSGGPNEQYF. The chain couples TRBV15 to TRBJ2-7; TRBD2 might be the D (5 bases). This CDR3 region has 12 residues. V lost 6 bases and J lost 5, with 11 bases in between. The V gene's germline CDR1 is LNHNV and CDR2 YYDKDF (reference sequence).